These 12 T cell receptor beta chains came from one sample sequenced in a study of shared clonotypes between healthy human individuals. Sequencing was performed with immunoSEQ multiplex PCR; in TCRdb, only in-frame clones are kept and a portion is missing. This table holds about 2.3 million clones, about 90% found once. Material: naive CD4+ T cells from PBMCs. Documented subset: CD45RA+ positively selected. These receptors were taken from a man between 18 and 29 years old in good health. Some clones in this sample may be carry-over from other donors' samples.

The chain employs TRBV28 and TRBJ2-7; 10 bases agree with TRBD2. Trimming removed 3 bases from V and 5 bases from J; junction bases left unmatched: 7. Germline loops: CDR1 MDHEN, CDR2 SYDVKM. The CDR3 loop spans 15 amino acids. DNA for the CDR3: TGTGCCAGCAGTTTGGACCTAGCGGGAGTCCACGAGCAGTACTTC. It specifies CASSLDLAGVHEQYF.

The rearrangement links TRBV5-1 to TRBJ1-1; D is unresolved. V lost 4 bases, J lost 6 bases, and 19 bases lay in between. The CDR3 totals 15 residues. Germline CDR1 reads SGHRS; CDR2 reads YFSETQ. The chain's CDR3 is CASSEIALGTSEAFF. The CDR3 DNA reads TGCGCCAGCAGCGAGATAGCCCTGGGCACATCTGAAGCTTTCTTT. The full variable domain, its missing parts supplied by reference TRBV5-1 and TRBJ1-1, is KAGVTQTPRYLIKTRGQQVTLSCSPISGHRSVSWYQQTPGQGLQFLFEYFSETQRNKGNFPGRFSGRQFSNSRSEMNVSTLELGDSALYLCASSEIALGTSEAFFGQGTRLTVV.

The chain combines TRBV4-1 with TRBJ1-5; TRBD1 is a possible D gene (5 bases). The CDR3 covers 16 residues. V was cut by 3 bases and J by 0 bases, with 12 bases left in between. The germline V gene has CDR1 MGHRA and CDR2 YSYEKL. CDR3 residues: CASSQGTVPSNQPQHF. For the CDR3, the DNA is TGCGCCAGCAGCCAGGGGACGGTACCTAGCAATCAGCCCCAGCATTTT.

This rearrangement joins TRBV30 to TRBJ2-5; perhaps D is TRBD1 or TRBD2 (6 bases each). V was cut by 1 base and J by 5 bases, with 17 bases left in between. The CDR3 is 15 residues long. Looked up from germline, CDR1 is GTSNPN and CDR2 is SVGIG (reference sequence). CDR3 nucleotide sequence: TGTGCCTGGAGTGCCCTTGGGGGGCGTGAGGAGACCCAGTACTTC. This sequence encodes CAWSALGGREETQYF.

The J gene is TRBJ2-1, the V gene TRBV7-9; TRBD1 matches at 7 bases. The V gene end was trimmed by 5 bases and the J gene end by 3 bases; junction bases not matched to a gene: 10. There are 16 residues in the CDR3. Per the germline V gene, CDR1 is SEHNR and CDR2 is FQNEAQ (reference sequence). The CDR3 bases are TGTGCCAGCAGCCAAGGGATTACAGGGGTCTACAATGAGCAGTTCTTC. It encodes CASSQGITGVYNEQFF.

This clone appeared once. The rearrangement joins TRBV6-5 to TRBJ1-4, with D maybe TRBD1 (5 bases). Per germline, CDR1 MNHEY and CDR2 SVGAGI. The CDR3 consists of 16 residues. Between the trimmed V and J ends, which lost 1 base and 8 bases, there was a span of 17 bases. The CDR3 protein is CASSYFPGPRGEKLFF. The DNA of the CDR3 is TGTGCCAGCAGTTACTTTCCGGGTCCGCGGGGCGAAAAACTGTTTTTT.

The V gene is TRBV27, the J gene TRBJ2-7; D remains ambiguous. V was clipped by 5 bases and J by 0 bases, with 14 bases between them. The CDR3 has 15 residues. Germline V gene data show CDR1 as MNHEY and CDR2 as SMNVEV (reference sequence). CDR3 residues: CASSPSRVGSYEQYF. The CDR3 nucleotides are TGTGCCAGCAGTCCATCAAGGGTCGGCTCCTACGAGCAGTACTTC.

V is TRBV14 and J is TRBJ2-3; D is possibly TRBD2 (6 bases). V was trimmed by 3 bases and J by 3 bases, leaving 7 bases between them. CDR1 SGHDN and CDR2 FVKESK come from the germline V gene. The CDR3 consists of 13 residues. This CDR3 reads CASSQRGTDTQYF. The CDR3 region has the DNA TGTGCCAGCAGCCAGCGGGGAACAGATACGCAGTATTTT.

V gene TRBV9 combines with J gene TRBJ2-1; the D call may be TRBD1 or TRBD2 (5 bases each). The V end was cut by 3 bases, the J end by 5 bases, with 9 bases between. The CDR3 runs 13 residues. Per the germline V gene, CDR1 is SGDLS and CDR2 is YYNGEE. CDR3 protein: CASSAGRNNEQFF. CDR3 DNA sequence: TGTGCCAGCAGCGCGGGGCGGAACAATGAGCAGTTCTTC.

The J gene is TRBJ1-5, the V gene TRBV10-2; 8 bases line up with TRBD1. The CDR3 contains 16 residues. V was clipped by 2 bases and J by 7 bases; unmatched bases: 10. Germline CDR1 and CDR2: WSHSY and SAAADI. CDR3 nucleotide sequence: TGCGCCAGCAGTGAGGCAGGGGGCTCGGGGGGACAGCCCCAGCATTTT. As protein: CASSEAGGSGGQPQHF.

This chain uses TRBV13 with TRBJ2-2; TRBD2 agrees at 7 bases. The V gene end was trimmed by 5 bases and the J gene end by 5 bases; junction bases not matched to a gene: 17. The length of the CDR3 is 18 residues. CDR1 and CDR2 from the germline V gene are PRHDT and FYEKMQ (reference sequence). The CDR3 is CASSPSSGGLVNTGELFF. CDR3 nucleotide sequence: TGTGCCAGCAGCCCGTCGTCGGGGGGATTAGTGAATACCGGGGAGCTGTTTTTT.

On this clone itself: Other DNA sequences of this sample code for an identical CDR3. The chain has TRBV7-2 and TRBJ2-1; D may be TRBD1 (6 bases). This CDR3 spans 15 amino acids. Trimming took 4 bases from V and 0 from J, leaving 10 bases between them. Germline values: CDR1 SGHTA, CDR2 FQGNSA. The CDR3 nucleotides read TGTGCCAGCAGCTCTGGGGGCAGCTCCTACAATGAGCAGTTCTTC. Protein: CASSSGGSSYNEQFF.